Below, 23 T cell receptor beta chains from the same sample are listed, as sequenced in a study of blood T cell repertoires in COVID-19. The assay was immunoSEQ multiplex PCR, and TCRdb's table has in-frame clones only and misses some. The sample lists over 200,000 clones, around 87% occurring once. Sequencing was carried out using peripheral blood. All receptors come from a woman aged 50 to 65 with acute or convalescent COVID-19.

The chain joins TRBV19 to TRBJ1-6, with 8 bases fitting TRBD1. Per the germline V gene, CDR1 is LNHDA and CDR2 is SQIVND (reference sequence). The CDR3 runs to 16 residues. The junction had 10 bases not matched to a gene; V was cut back by 6 bases and J by 6 bases. The CDR3 loop reads CASSTTGVKTNSPLHF. The CDR3 region has the DNA TGTGCCAGTAGCACGACAGGGGTTAAGACTAATTCACCCCTCCACTTT.

The V call is TRBV7-2, the J call TRBJ2-7; 9 positions match TRBD2. Per the germline V gene, CDR1 is SGHTA and CDR2 is FQGNSA. The J segment lost 0 bases and the V segment lost 5 bases, leaving 5 bases of the junction unmatched. CDR3 length equals 15 residues. The DNA of the CDR3 is TGTGCCAGCAGCGGCGGACTAGCGTTCTCCTACGAGCAGTACTTC. It specifies CASSGGLAFSYEQYF.

CDR3 DNA sequence: TGTGCCAGCAGCCAAGCGGGAGCGGGGAAGACCCAGTACTTC. Translation: CASSQAGAGKTQYF. V is TRBV4-2 and J is TRBJ2-5, with 7 bases lining up with TRBD2. CDR3 length: 14 amino acids. CDR1 and CDR2 from the germline V gene are LGHNA and YNFKEQ. After removal of 1 base from V and 6 bases from J, the junction contained 5 bases not matched to a gene.

The chain is built from TRBV2 and TRBJ1-2; D is undetermined. Trimming took 5 bases from V and 6 from J, leaving 7 bases between them. Germline values: CDR1 SNHLY, CDR2 FYNNEI. There are 11 residues in the CDR3. The CDR3 region has the DNA TGTGCCAGCAGTCAACAGAATGGCTACACCTTC. Translated, it gives CASSQQNGYTF.

This clone showed up just once. The V call is TRBV19, the J call TRBJ2-5; 9 bases fit TRBD2. This CDR3 comprises 14 residues. With V trimmed by 3 bases and J by 6 bases, 5 bases remained unmatched. Per the germline V gene, CDR1 is LNHDA and CDR2 is SQIVND (reference sequence). The CDR3 is CASSMGLARKTQYF. The CDR3 DNA reads as TGTGCCAGTAGTATGGGACTAGCTAGGAAGACCCAGTACTTC.

J is TRBJ2-3 and V is TRBV28; 13 bases align to TRBD2. CDR1 is MDHEN, CDR2 SYDVKM, per germline. After removal of 11 bases from V and 13 bases from J, the junction contained 15 bases not matched to a gene. The CDR3 is 14 residues long. For the CDR3, the DNA is TGTGCCGCAAAGACTAGCGGGAGGAAGCTTGGGGAGTATTTT. Translation gives CAAKTSGRKLGEYF.

The chain couples TRBV7-9 to TRBJ1-3, with D hard to call. This CDR3 comprises 14 residues. CDR1 and CDR2 from the germline V gene are SEHNR and FQNEAQ (reference sequence). V was clipped by 5 bases and J by 0 bases, with 8 bases between them. The CDR3 protein is CASSRLDSGNTIYF. The CDR3 DNA sequence: TGTGCCAGCAGCCGACTGGACTCTGGAAACACCATATATTTT. Based on the CDR3 plus reference TRBV7-9 and TRBJ1-3, the full variable domain is DTGVSQNPRHKITKRGQNVTFRCDPISEHNRLYWYRQTLGQGPEFLTYFQNEAQLEKSRLLSDRFSAERPKGSFSTLEIQRTEQGDSAMYLCASSRLDSGNTIYFGEGSWLTVV.

This clone has a single count. The J gene is TRBJ2-5, the V gene TRBV7-3; D may be TRBD1 (6 bases). CDR3 size: 16 residues. Trimming pared 2 bases from V and 0 bases from J, leaving 13 bases between. Germline V gene sequence: CDR1 SGHTA, CDR2 FQGTGA. CDR3 protein: CASSLQGRSYQETQYF. CDR3 nucleotide sequence: TGTGCCAGCAGCTTACAGGGGCGTTCGTACCAAGAGACCCAGTACTTC.

V usage is TRBV11-2 and J usage is TRBJ2-2, with 8 bases aligning to TRBD2. Losses at the gene ends were 0 bases for V and 7 bases for J; bases not matched to a gene: 4. The germline V gene encodes CDR1 SGHAT and CDR2 FQNNGV. The CDR3 spans 15 residues. The CDR3 loop is CASSLEAGEGGELFF. In nucleotides, the CDR3 is TGTGCCAGCAGCTTAGAAGCGGGAGAGGGCGGGGAGCTGTTTTTT.

The chain employs TRBV2 and TRBJ1-1, with D possibly being TRBD1 (5 bases). Germline values: CDR1 SNHLY, CDR2 FYNNEI. CDR3 length: 13 residues. V was cut by 7 bases and J by 6 bases, with 15 bases left in between. CDR3 coding DNA: TGTGCCAGCAACCCTTCGGGCAGGGCTGAAGCTTTCTTT. This encodes CASNPSGRAEAFF.

V is TRBV28 and J is TRBJ2-4, with 7 bases aligning to TRBD2. V trimming: 3 bases; J trimming: 7 bases; junction bases outside the gene matches: 6. CDR3 length equals 14 residues. CDR1 is MDHEN and CDR2 is SYDVKM in the germline V gene. The CDR3 spells CASSLAGVSNIQYF. The CDR3, as DNA: TGTGCCAGCAGTTTGGCGGGAGTCAGTAACATTCAGTACTTC.

The chain links TRBV7-3 to TRBJ2-3; tentative D call: TRBD2 (5 bases). This CDR3 is 14 amino acids long. The V gene lost 4 bases and the J gene lost 5 bases, with 13 bases spanning the gap. Looked up from germline, CDR1 is SGHTA and CDR2 is FQGTGA. CDR3: CASSSGLVGDTQYF. The CDR3 region has the DNA TGTGCCAGCAGCTCTGGACTGGTTGGAGATACGCAGTATTTT. Drawing the rest from reference TRBV7-3 and TRBJ2-3, the complete variable domain is GAGVSQTPSNKVTEKGKYVELRCDPISGHTALYWYRQSLGQGPEFLIYFQGTGAADDSGLPNDRFFAVRPEGSVSTLKIQRTERGDSAVYLCASSSGLVGDTQYFGPGTRLTVL.

The J gene is TRBJ1-1, the V gene TRBV28; D not certain. The germline CDR1 and CDR2 sequences are MDHEN and SYDVKM. Trimming cost V 8 bases and J 0 bases, with 10 bases left between them. The CDR3 spans 13 residues. The CDR3 DNA reads as TGTGCCAGCCTGGGAGGTATGAACACTGAAGCTTTCTTT. Protein product: CASLGGMNTEAFF.

This clone was detected once. The chain has TRBV6-1 and TRBJ2-5; D may be TRBD2 (5 bases). Trimming removed 4 bases at V and 1 base at J, with 16 bases between. Per germline, CDR1 MNHNS and CDR2 SASEGT. The CDR3 runs 16 residues. The chain's CDR3 is CASSATREKFQETQYF. The CDR3 DNA reads as TGTGCCAGCAGTGCCACTAGAGAGAAGTTCCAAGAGACCCAGTACTTC.

Here the CDR3 DNA reads TGCAGCGAAGGACTAGCGGGAGTGTCAGATACGCAGTATTTT. It codes for CSEGLAGVSDTQYF. The genes are TRBV29-1 and TRBJ2-3; 13 bases line up with TRBD2. The CDR3 runs to 14 residues. CDR1 is SQVTM, CDR2 ANQGSEA, per germline. J lost 4 bases, V lost 7 bases, and 5 bases had no gene match.

The gene calls are TRBV27 and TRBJ2-1, with D maybe TRBD1 (6 bases). CDR1 is MNHEY and CDR2 is SMNVEV in the germline V gene (reference sequence). V shed 8 bases and J shed 14 bases, with 19 bases lying between them. The CDR3 sequence is 12 residues long. CDR3 in DNA: TGTGCCAGCGGTAGGGGGATATCACGTGAGTTCTTC. Encoded protein: CASGRGISREFF.

The V gene is TRBV4-1, the J gene TRBJ2-5; 9 bases match TRBD2. V lost 1 base, J lost 5 bases, and 11 bases stayed unmatched. The CDR3 spans 17 residues. Germline lookup yields CDR1 MGHRA and CDR2 YSYEKL. CDR3 nucleotide sequence: TGCGCCAGCAGCCAAGCGGGTCGGCGGCGGGAGGGCGAGACCCAGTACTTC. Protein: CASSQAGRRREGETQYF.

CDR3 DNA sequence: TGTGCCAGCAGCCACCCCGGAGGGACTAGCGGGAGGGTCACAGATACGCAGTATTTT. Encoded protein: CASSHPGGTSGRVTDTQYF. The rearrangement joins TRBV13 to TRBJ2-3; TRBD2 aligns across 16 bases. The junction had 10 bases not matched to a gene; V was cut back by 5 bases and J by 2 bases. The CDR3 spans 19 residues. CDR1 is PRHDT and CDR2 is FYEKMQ in the germline V gene (reference sequence).

This chain uses TRBV29-1 with TRBJ1-2; D not certain. Trimming removed 4 bases at V and 2 bases at J, with 5 bases between. CDR1 and CDR2 (germline): SQVTM, ANQGSEA. This CDR3 contains 11 residues. Here the CDR3 DNA reads TGCAGCGTTGTACAGAACTATGGCTACACCTTC. Protein: CSVVQNYGYTF.

This clone was seen only a few times. V usage is TRBV5-1 and J usage is TRBJ1-1, with TRBD1 matching over 9 bases. This CDR3 is 12 amino acids long. With V trimmed by 0 bases and J by 10 bases, 1 base remained unmatched. Germline V gene sequence: CDR1 SGHRS, CDR2 YFSETQ. CDR3 DNA: TGCGCCAGCAGCTTGGGGACAGGGGCAGCTTTCTTT. It yields the protein CASSLGTGAAFF.

V usage is TRBV2 and J usage is TRBJ1-5; tentatively, D is TRBD1 (5 bases). Germline V gene lookup returns CDR1 SNHLY and CDR2 FYNNEI. CDR3 length: 13 residues. V shed 8 bases and J shed 8 bases, with 16 bases lying between them. The CDR3 DNA reads TGTGCCAGCGGGCTTGGGGGGATCAAGCCCCAGCATTTT. It specifies CASGLGGIKPQHF.

The genes are TRBV28 and TRBJ2-7; no definite D call. V lost 10 bases and J lost 2, with 9 bases in between. The length of the CDR3 is 11 residues. Looked up from germline, CDR1 is MDHEN and CDR2 is SYDVKM. The chain's CDR3 is CATLSAYEQYF. The CDR3 DNA reads TGTGCCACCCTATCTGCCTACGAGCAGTACTTC. Filled out from reference TRBV28 and TRBJ2-7, the complete variable domain reads DVKVTQSSRYLVKRTGEKVFLECVQDMDHENMFWYRQDPGLGLRLIYFSYDVKMKEKGDIPEGYSVSREKKERFSLILESASTNQTSMYLCATLSAYEQYFGPGTRLTVT.

V usage is TRBV4-3 and J usage is TRBJ1-6; 7 nucleotides align to TRBD1. The V and J ends lost 0 bases and 11 bases, in that order; junction bases with no gene match: 7. CDR1 LGHNA and CDR2 YSLEER come from the germline V gene. CDR3 length: 15 amino acids. Here the CDR3 reads CASSQEGGGRTPLHF. The CDR3 DNA reads TGCGCCAGCAGCCAAGAAGGGGGCGGAAGGACACCCCTCCACTTT.